These 30 T cell receptor beta chains came from one sample sequenced in a study of blood T cell repertoires in COVID-19. The table came from immunoSEQ multiplex PCR; TCRdb's copy has only in-frame clones and leaves some out. Here the sample spans 200,000 or so clones, approximately 82% being singletons. Sequences were obtained from peripheral blood. The receptors here all came from a human donor in a cohort sampled during active COVID-19.

The CDR3 reads CASSLALAVPTGELFF. CDR3 sequence (DNA): TGTGCCAGCAGCTTAGCCCTAGCGGTTCCCACCGGGGAGCTGTTTTTT. The chain combines TRBV13 with TRBJ2-2; 7 bases are shared with TRBD2. J gave up 4 bases and V 1 base, and 6 bases lay outside the gene matches. The CDR3 sequence is 16 residues long. Germline CDR1 reads PRHDT; CDR2 reads FYEKMQ (reference sequence).

The count of this clone is one. The chain uses TRBV2 and TRBJ1-3, with D possibly TRBD1 on 6 matching bases. Deletions cut 6 bases from V and 0 bases from J, with 15 bases between. The CDR3 totals 16 residues. CDR1 SNHLY and CDR2 FYNNEI come from the germline V gene. CDR3 DNA: TGTGCCAGCAGGTACAGGGTCTCAGTCTCTGGAAACACCATATATTTT. Amino acids: CASRYRVSVSGNTIYF. The variable domain in full, with the rest retrieved from reference TRBV2 and TRBJ1-3, is EPEVTQTPSHQVTQMGQEVILRCVPISNHLYFYWYRQILGQKVEFLVSFYNNEISEKSEIFDDQFSVERPDGSNFTLKIRSTKLEDSAMYFCASRYRVSVSGNTIYFGEGSWLTVV.

V and J are TRBV12-5 and TRBJ2-2; 15 bases match TRBD2. From germline, CDR1 is LGHNT and CDR2 FRNRAP. V trimming: 5 bases; J trimming: 4 bases; junction bases outside the gene matches: 5. The CDR3 is made up of 17 amino acids. CDR3 loop: CASGPGLAGGITGELFF. In DNA form, the CDR3 reads TGTGCTAGTGGTCCTGGACTAGCGGGAGGGATCACCGGGGAGCTGTTTTTT.

The J gene is TRBJ2-3, the V gene TRBV18; 11 nucleotides match TRBD2. From germline, CDR1 is KGHSH and CDR2 LQKENI. The CDR3 is 18 amino acids. Unmatched junction bases numbered 10, after V lost 3 bases and J lost 2 bases. In DNA, the CDR3 is TGTGCCAGCTCACCTCGTCTAGCTAGCGGGAGGATCACAGATACGCAGTATTTT. Amino acid sequence: CASSPRLASGRITDTQYF.

CDR3 sequence reads: CASSERGQSSYNSPLHF. CDR3 coding DNA: TGTGCCAGTAGCGAGAGGGGACAGAGCTCCTATAATTCACCCCTCCACTTT. This chain links TRBV19 with TRBJ1-6; 7 bases match TRBD1. The junction had 8 bases not matched to a gene; V was cut back by 6 bases and J by 0 bases. The length of the CDR3 is 17 residues. Germline CDR1 and CDR2: LNHDA and SQIVND (reference sequence).

This chain uses TRBV19 with TRBJ1-2; TRBD1 matches 12 bases. Per the germline V gene, CDR1 is LNHDA and CDR2 is SQIVND (reference sequence). This CDR3 comprises 16 residues. Germline trimming cut 6 bases from V and 2 bases from J; bases unmatched to any gene: 7. CDR3 in amino acids: CASSTGQGAANYGYTF. The CDR3 DNA is TGTGCCAGTAGCACGGGACAGGGGGCAGCGAACTATGGCTACACCTTC.

The chain has TRBV11-2 and TRBJ2-3, with 7 nucleotides matching TRBD2. CDR3 length equals 16 residues. Germline V gene data show CDR1 as SGHAT and CDR2 as FQNNGV. The junction had 13 bases not matched to a gene; V was cut back by 7 bases and J by 3 bases. The CDR3 bases are TGTGCCAGCATCGAAAGCGGGATCCGGGGAACAGATACGCAGTATTTT. Translation: CASIESGIRGTDTQYF. The full variable domain, completed using reference TRBV11-2 and TRBJ2-3, is EAGVAQSPRYKIIEKRQSVAFWCNPISGHATLYWYQQILGQGPKLLIQFQNNGVVDDSQLPKDRFSAERLKGVDSTLKIQPAKLEDSAVYLCASIESGIRGTDTQYFGPGTRLTVL.

The chain is built from TRBV5-1 and TRBJ2-6; 8 nucleotides agree with TRBD1. V shed 3 bases, J shed 3 bases, and the junction held 8 bases outside the gene matches. The V gene's germline CDR1 is SGHRS and CDR2 YFSETQ. The length of the CDR3 is 17 residues. Here the CDR3 reads CASSWAGGASGANVLTF. The DNA of the CDR3 is TGCGCCAGCAGCTGGGCAGGGGGCGCGAGTGGGGCCAACGTCCTGACTTTC.

J is TRBJ1-1 and V is TRBV27; the D gene is possibly TRBD1 (6 bases). This CDR3 spans 14 amino acids. Per the germline V gene, CDR1 is MNHEY and CDR2 is SMNVEV (reference sequence). V lost 4 bases and J 6 bases, leaving 15 bases between the germline ends. The CDR3 sequence is CASSSPSGTSEAFF. The CDR3 DNA reads TGTGCCAGCAGTTCCCCCTCCGGGACATCTGAAGCTTTCTTT.

This chain connects TRBV18 to TRBJ1-5, with TRBD1 matching 10 bases. V trimming: 6 bases; J trimming: 0 bases; junction bases outside the gene matches: 8. The CDR3 is 17 residues long. The V gene's germline CDR1 is KGHSH and CDR2 LQKENI. The CDR3 DNA sequence: TGTGCCAGCTCCGAGACAGGGGGCCCCTATAGCAATCAGCCCCAGCATTTT. It translates to CASSETGGPYSNQPQHF.

This clone was detected once. V is TRBV24-1 and J is TRBJ2-1, with 12 bases fitting TRBD2. Germline CDR1 and CDR2: KGHDR and SFDVKD. Losses at the gene ends were 4 bases for V and 1 base for J; bases not matched to a gene: 1. This CDR3 comprises 16 residues. DNA for the CDR3: TGTGCCACCAGTGAGCTAGCGGGAGGGTCCTACAATGAGCAGTTCTTC. It is translated as CATSELAGGSYNEQFF.

The chain employs TRBV3-1 (or the pseudogene TRBV3-2) and TRBJ2-5; D ambiguous. Trimming shortened V by 4 bases and J by 5 bases, and 14 bases separated the two germline ends. The CDR3 runs to 14 residues. Germline-derived CDR1 and CDR2 are LGHDT and YNNKEL (reference sequence). Written as DNA, the CDR3 is TGTGCCAGCAGCCCCTATGGGCCTTTGGAGACCCAGTACTTC. Its protein is CASSPYGPLETQYF.

This chain links TRBV10-3 with TRBJ2-2; 7 positions agree with TRBD1. The CDR3 has 14 amino acids. The germline V gene has CDR1 ENHRY and CDR2 SYGVKD. The junction had 2 bases not matched to a gene; V was cut back by 1 base and J by 6 bases. The CDR3 loop is CAISELQGPGELFF. CDR3 nucleotides: TGTGCCATCAGTGAGTTACAGGGGCCCGGGGAGCTGTTTTTT.

This rearrangement joins TRBV28 to TRBJ2-7; 10 bases map to TRBD1. V shed 4 bases and J 3 bases; nucleotides not matched to a gene: 6. This CDR3 has 15 residues. Germline CDR1 is MDHEN and CDR2 is SYDVKM. CDR3 DNA sequence: TGTGCCAGCAGTTCCTTGACAGGGGGCATCTACGAGCAGTACTTC. This sequence encodes CASSSLTGGIYEQYF.

V gene TRBV11-2 combines with J gene TRBJ1-2, with a weak D call TRBD1 (6 bases). The germline V gene has CDR1 SGHAT and CDR2 FQNNGV. V lost 0 bases and J 6 bases, leaving 14 bases between the germline ends. The CDR3 spans 15 residues. This CDR3 is CASSLEMSRGHGYTF. CDR3 DNA: TGTGCCAGCAGCTTAGAAATGTCCAGGGGTCATGGCTACACCTTC.

The chain has TRBV19 and TRBJ2-7, with 10 bases lining up with TRBD1. Trimming removed 4 bases from V and 1 base from J; junction bases left unmatched: 4. This CDR3 comprises 15 residues. Germline assignment: CDR1 LNHDA and CDR2 SQIVND (reference sequence). The CDR3 loop reads CASSNRDRGSYEQYF. The CDR3 region has the DNA TGTGCCAGTAGTAACCGGGACAGGGGATCCTACGAGCAGTACTTC.

The chain has TRBV18 and TRBJ2-7, with a tentative D call TRBD1 (6 bases). V shed 1 base and J shed 4 bases, with 11 bases lying between them. The CDR3 runs to 14 residues. Germline CDR1 and CDR2: KGHSH and LQKENI. The CDR3 is CASSPQGRGYEQYF. The CDR3 nucleotides read TGTGCCAGCTCACCACAGGGCAGGGGTTACGAGCAGTACTTC.

This clone occurred a few times. The genes are TRBV11-2 and TRBJ2-7; 8 positions match TRBD1. Germline V gene data show CDR1 as SGHAT and CDR2 as FQNNGV. This CDR3 is built from 15 residues. V was pared by 2 bases and J by 2 bases, with 5 bases of the junction left unmatched. CDR3 DNA: TGTGCCAGCAGCTTAACCGGGACAGGAGCCTACGAGCAGTACTTC. Protein product: CASSLTGTGAYEQYF.

J is TRBJ2-2 and V is TRBV7-2, with D unclear. This CDR3 has 14 residues. CDR1 and CDR2 from the germline V gene are SGHTA and FQGNSA. V was trimmed by 1 base and J by 3 bases, leaving 6 bases between them. The CDR3 reads CASSLGAHTGELFF. DNA for the CDR3: TGTGCCAGCAGCTTAGGGGCACACACCGGGGAGCTGTTTTTT. Based on the CDR3 plus reference TRBV7-2 and TRBJ2-2, the full variable domain is GAGVSQSPSNKVTEKGKDVELRCDPISGHTALYWYRQSLGQGLEFLIYFQGNSAPDKSGLPSDRFSAERTGGSVSTLTIQRTQQEDSAVYLCASSLGAHTGELFFGEGSRLTVL.

This clone has just a few counts. This chain connects TRBV28 to TRBJ1-1; 8 nucleotides align to TRBD1. Losses at the gene ends were 6 bases for V and 0 bases for J; bases not matched to a gene: 6. Germline V gene data show CDR1 as MDHEN and CDR2 as SYDVKM. The CDR3 has 15 residues. CDR3 amino acids: CASRDREVLNTEAFF. CDR3 DNA sequence: TGTGCCAGCAGGGACAGGGAGGTTCTGAACACTGAAGCTTTCTTT.

CDR3 sequence reads: CASSLGRGGWNTEAFF. CDR3 nucleotides: TGTGCCAGCAGCTTAGGTCGGGGAGGATGGAACACTGAAGCTTTCTTT. This chain links TRBV7-2 with TRBJ1-1; no clear D. Germline lookup yields CDR1 SGHTA and CDR2 FQGNSA. This CDR3 has 16 residues. The ends were cut back, 1 base at V and 1 base at J, with 13 bases in the middle.

The V and J genes are TRBV4-1 and TRBJ1-4; 8 bases match TRBD1. CDR1 is MGHRA and CDR2 is YSYEKL in the germline V gene. With 6 bases clipped from V and 8 bases from J, the junction kept 2 bases outside the gene matches. The CDR3 spans 12 residues. CDR3 residues: CASSAGGEKLFF. The CDR3 nucleotides are TGCGCCAGCAGTGCAGGGGGCGAAAAACTGTTTTTT.

This clone was observed a few times. This chain joins TRBV5-6 and TRBJ2-2, with 7 bases that match TRBD1. The CDR3 is made up of 15 amino acids. The V and J ends lost 3 bases and 4 bases, in that order; junction bases with no gene match: 6. Germline CDR1 is SGHDT and CDR2 is YYEEEE. The CDR3 reads CASSSRGLITGELFF. The CDR3 region has the DNA TGTGCCAGCAGCTCAAGGGGGCTGATCACCGGGGAGCTGTTTTTT.

This chain uses TRBV19 with TRBJ2-7; TRBD2 is a possible D gene (6 bases). V shed 2 bases and J shed 2 bases, with 13 bases lying between them. Germline CDR1 reads LNHDA; CDR2 reads SQIVND (reference sequence). This CDR3 contains 15 residues. The DNA of the CDR3 is TGTGCCAGTAGTATATCTAGCGCCAATCCCTACGAGCAGTACTTC. As protein: CASSISSANPYEQYF.

CDR3 sequence: CASRRGQGANEQYF. The CDR3 DNA reads TGTGCCAGCCGTAGAGGACAGGGGGCTAACGAGCAGTACTTC. V is TRBV6-5 and J is TRBJ2-7; 11 bases fit TRBD1. Germline CDR1 and CDR2: MNHEY and SVGAGI. With 8 bases clipped from V and 5 bases from J, the junction kept 8 bases outside the gene matches. CDR3 length: 14 residues.

The chain couples TRBV30 to TRBJ1-4, with D unclear. The V gene's germline CDR1 is GTSNPN and CDR2 SVGIG (reference sequence). With 1 base removed from V and 4 bases from J, the gap between germline ends came to 7 bases. The CDR3 spans 13 residues. CDR3 sequence: CAWSGGYNEKLFF. The DNA of the CDR3 is TGTGCCTGGAGTGGAGGATATAATGAAAAACTGTTTTTT.

V and J are TRBV7-8 and TRBJ1-3; tentative D call: TRBD1 (6 bases). CDR3 length: 17 amino acids. Germline V gene data show CDR1 as SGHVS and CDR2 as FQNEAQ. The V gene lost 5 bases and the J gene lost 2 bases, with 19 bases spanning the gap. CDR3 sequence: CASSPDLRGGAGNTIYF. In DNA form, the CDR3 reads TGTGCCAGCAGCCCAGACCTACGGGGGGGCGCTGGAAACACCATATATTTT.

The chain links TRBV16 to TRBJ2-7; D not certain. This CDR3 is built from 12 residues. Germline loops: CDR1 KGHSY, CDR2 FQNENV. The V end was cut by 2 bases, the J end by 4 bases, with 6 bases between. The CDR3 nucleotides read TGTGCCAGCAGCCAAATCCGGTACGAGCAGTACTTC. Translating it yields CASSQIRYEQYF.

Note on this clone: Germline is not matched at one junction end, which may reflect a read error. The genes are TRBV5-1 and TRBJ1-4; 7 nucleotides match TRBD1. This CDR3 contains 15 residues. Germline lookup yields CDR1 SGHRS and CDR2 YFSETQ. The CDR3 DNA follows: TGCACCAGCAGCCGGCAGACAGGGAATAATGAAAAACTGTTTTTT. Translating it yields CTSSRQTGNNEKLFF.

The CDR3 bases are TGTGCCAGCAGTGAACAGGGGAGTGGTGATGAGCAGTTCTTC. It codes for CASSEQGSGDEQFF. J is TRBJ2-1 and V is TRBV2; weak D call: TRBD1 (6 bases). Trimming took 2 bases from V and 8 from J, leaving 13 bases between them. Germline values: CDR1 SNHLY, CDR2 FYNNEI. The CDR3 spans 14 residues.